The rows below give T cell receptor beta chains drawn from one sample of a study of neurological immune-mediated disorders. TCRdb itself ran the 5' RACE reads through MiXCR, one entry per CDR3 protein. The sample lists 78,000 or so distinct CDR3 sequences; less than 5.5% were seen once. The sequenced material came from PBMCs. These receptors were obtained from a woman in her 30s with multiple sclerosis. The CDR3 runs from the conserved cysteine through the conserved F or W. The D gene is left open where the match is weak. Some rows mark clone size as missing; the rest say once, few, many or name a class of expanded clone.

cdr3_length	v_call	d_call	j_call	clone_size	cdr3_nt	cdr3_aa
17	TRBV29-1	TRBD2	TRBJ2-1	few	TGCAGCGTTGTTTCCCCCGGAATAGCGGGGGCGTTCAATGAGCAGTTCTTC	CSVVSPGIAGAFNEQFF
13	TRBV10-3	TRBD1	TRBJ1-1	few	TGTGCCATCAACGGACAGGGACGCACTGAAGCTTTCTTT	CAINGQGRTEAFF
15	TRBV5-1	TRBD1	TRBJ2-1	many	TGCGCCAGCAGCCCCTCAAGGACAGGTTACAATGAGCAGTTCTTC	CASSPSRTGYNEQFF
20	TRBV7-6	TRBD2	TRBJ2-3	many	TGTGCCAGCAGCTTAGCGGTACTAGCGGGAGGGCCATCCTACACAGATACGCAGTATTTT	CASSLAVLAGGPSYTDTQYF
13	TRBV12-3/TRBV12-4	NA	TRBJ1-5	many	TGTGCCAGCAGCCTCGATGGGTCCCAGCCCCAGCATTTT	CASSLDGSQPQHF
13	TRBV29-1	NA	TRBJ1-1	many	TGCAGCGTTGAATTAGGGGTTGGGGATAAGGCTTTCTTT	CSVELGVGDKAFF
13	TRBV28	NA	TRBJ1-2	few	TGTGCCGCTTTCTCCGGGCAGACCTATGGCTACACCTTC	CAAFSGQTYGYTF
13	TRBV5-5	NA	TRBJ1-4	many	TGTGCCAGCAGCTTGGGAACGCATGAAAAACTGTTTTTT	CASSLGTHEKLFF
14	TRBV7-9	NA	TRBJ2-5	NA	TGTGCCAGCAGCAATGGACGGTACCAAGAGAACCGGTACTTC	CASSNGRYQENRYF
16	TRBV5-1	TRBD1	TRBJ1-2	few	TGCGCCAGCAGCCGTGACAGGGGTCCCCCCAACTATGGCTACACCTTC	CASSRDRGPPNYGYTF
14	TRBV4-1	NA	TRBJ2-3	many	TGCGCCAGCAGCCAAGTTACCCCACCAGATACGCAGTATTTT	CASSQVTPPDTQYF
17	TRBV28	TRBD2	TRBJ2-1	many	TGTGCCAGCAGTCCCCACCCATTAGCGGGACCCTACAATGAGCAGTTCTTC	CASSPHPLAGPYNEQFF
15	TRBV20-1	TRBD2	TRBJ2-1	many	TGCAGTGCTAGAGATTGGGCTAGCGGGAGGAATGAGCAGTTCTTC	CSARDWASGRNEQFF
16	TRBV5-1	NA	TRBJ2-3	many	TGCGCCAGCAGCGCGGGACACAGTAGCGCCGGGGATACGCAGTATTTT	CASSAGHSSAGDTQYF
17	TRBV2	TRBD1	TRBJ2-4	many	TGTGCCAGCAGTGAACCGAACCCGGGACAGGGGGCTTTGGTTTTGTACTTC	CASSEPNPGQGALVLYF
21	TRBV27	TRBD2	TRBJ2-1	many	TGTGCCAGCAGTTTACCACTTCCCGGGACTAGCGGGAGGATGGGGTTCAATGAGCAGTTCTTC	CASSLPLPGTSGRMGFNEQFF
11	TRBV28	NA	TRBJ2-1	many	TGTGCCAGCAGGTCAAACAATGAGCAGTTCTTC	CASRSNNEQFF
13	TRBV3-1	TRBD2	TRBJ2-2	many	TGTGCCAGCAGCCAAGTAGCGGGCGGGGAGCTGTTTTTT	CASSQVAGGELFF
14	TRBV5-1	NA	TRBJ1-1	NA	TGCGCCAGCAGGGTTACGTCCGGGAACACTGAAGCTTTCTTT	CASRVTSGNTEAFF
15	TRBV4-1	NA	TRBJ1-3	many	TGCGCCAGCAGCCAAGATCAGGGATCTGGAAACACCATATATTTT	CASSQDQGSGNTIYF
14	TRBV4-2	TRBD2	TRBJ2-3	many	TGTGCCAGCAGGTTGACTAGCGAAGAAGATACGCAGTATTTT	CASRLTSEEDTQYF